The 22 T cell receptor beta chains reported below all come from one sample, sequenced in a study of blood T cells in healthy people across ages. A second 7 to 11 cycle PCR used barcoded and J-beta primers. Each CDR3 protein is one row after TCRdb ran MiXCR on the 5' RACE reads. The table includes some 940,000 distinct CDR3 sequences, just under 30% detected once. These data were likewise used in another study, on T cells of mothers and their children.

Specimen: blood. The receptors were sampled from a woman aged 40-49 years in good health.

The chain carries TRBV29-1 and TRBJ1-1; no definite D call. The germline V gene encodes CDR1 SQVTM and CDR2 ANQGSEA. V was shortened by 4 bases and J by 1 base, with 16 bases between the two germline ends. The CDR3 totals 15 residues. The CDR3 nucleotides are TGCAGCGTTGGGCGGAGCGATCTGAGGAACACTGAAGCTTTCTTT. Its translation: CSVGRSDLRNTEAFF.

The J gene is TRBJ2-1, the V gene TRBV12-3 or TRBV12-4, with D possibly being TRBD1 (5 bases). The end of the DNA aligns better with TRBJ2-7, so the J call may be wrong. The CDR3 spans 13 residues. The CDR3 protein is CASRSQDYNEQYF. CDR3 DNA sequence: TGTGCCAGCAGATCACAGGATTACAATGAGCAGTACTTC.

This chain joins TRBV24-1 and TRBJ2-5, with D uncertain. Between the trimmed V and J ends, which lost 3 bases and 2 bases, there was a span of 6 bases. Germline V gene lookup returns CDR1 KGHDR and CDR2 SFDVKD. The length of the CDR3 is 13 residues. The CDR3 spells CATSDGQQETQYF. CDR3 DNA sequence: TGTGCCACCAGTGATGGGCAGCAAGAGACCCAGTACTTC.

The chain joins TRBV24-1 to TRBJ2-3, with 8 nucleotides matching TRBD2. The V gene end was trimmed by 3 bases and the J gene end by 3 bases; junction bases not matched to a gene: 16. Looked up from germline, CDR1 is KGHDR and CDR2 is SFDVKD. This CDR3 region has 19 residues. The CDR3 reads CATSDPGEGTSALTDTQYF. CDR3 bases: TGTGCCACCAGTGATCCCGGAGAAGGGACTAGTGCCCTAACAGATACGCAGTATTTT.

CDR3 residues: CASSPFGGVAGEQFF. The CDR3 nucleotides read TGTGCCAGCAGTCCCTTCGGGGGGGTAGCGGGTGAGCAGTTCTTC. This sequence joins TRBV28 and TRBJ2-1; 8 nucleotides agree with TRBD2. V shed 5 bases, J shed 9 bases, and the junction held 12 bases outside the gene matches. The CDR3 runs 15 residues. The V gene's germline CDR1 is MDHEN and CDR2 SYDVKM.

This clonotype appeared once. The V and J genes are TRBV12-3 or TRBV12-4 and TRBJ2-5; possibly TRBD1 for D (6 bases). This CDR3 has 14 residues. Trimming cost V 9 bases and J 2 bases, with 16 bases left between them. The CDR3 sequence: CASTLGQRQETQYF. The CDR3 coding sequence is TGTGCCAGTACCCTCGGACAGCGACAAGAGACCCAGTACTTC.

At least ten counts were recorded for this clonotype. The V call is TRBV5-1, the J call TRBJ2-7; D possibly corresponds to TRBD1 (6 bases). The CDR3 consists of 13 residues. CDR1 SGHRS and CDR2 YFSETQ come from the germline V gene. The V end was cut by 0 bases, the J end by 4 bases, with 8 bases between. CDR3: CASSLDRAYEQYF. CDR3 nucleotides: TGCGCCAGCAGCTTGGACAGGGCGTACGAGCAGTACTTC.

This clonotype occurred a few times. The genes are TRBV11-2 and TRBJ1-2, with a tentative D call TRBD1 (6 bases). V lost 0 bases and J 6 bases, leaving 14 bases between the germline ends. Germline values: CDR1 SGHAT, CDR2 FQNNGV. The CDR3 covers 15 residues. The CDR3 protein is CASSLESSQGHGYTF. CDR3 DNA: TGTGCCAGCAGCTTAGAGTCCTCGCAGGGGCATGGCTACACCTTC.

This clonotype was detected a few times. The rearrangement uses TRBV28 and TRBJ2-2; tentatively, D is TRBD1 (6 bases). The CDR3 is made up of 15 amino acids. Trimming removed 6 bases from V and 7 bases from J, with 18 bases in between. Germline V gene lookup returns CDR1 MDHEN and CDR2 SYDVKM. CDR3 nucleotides: TGTGCCAGCAGCCTGACCTCCACAGGGCACGGGGAGCTGTTTTTT. It specifies CASSLTSTGHGELFF.

This clonotype came up once. The chain uses TRBV2 and TRBJ1-5; unclear D gene. V was cut by 7 bases and J by 6 bases, with 10 bases left in between. Per the germline V gene, CDR1 is SNHLY and CDR2 is FYNNEI. CDR3 length: 12 amino acids. The chain's CDR3 is CASNWRAQPQHF. Here the CDR3 DNA reads TGTGCCAGCAATTGGAGGGCTCAGCCCCAGCATTTT.

This clonotype has ten or more counts. The J gene is TRBJ2-7, the V gene TRBV7-3, with D perhaps TRBD2 (5 bases). Trimming removed 6 bases at V and 0 bases at J, with 15 bases between. The CDR3 loop spans 15 amino acids. Per the germline V gene, CDR1 is SGHTA and CDR2 is FQGTGA. The CDR3 coding sequence is TGTGCCAGCAGTCAGGACTCAACCAGCTCCTACGAGCAGTACTTC. Protein sequence: CASSQDSTSSYEQYF.

The chain employs TRBV7-8 and TRBJ1-5; no firm D call. V lost 5 bases, J lost 1 base, and 15 bases lay in between. This CDR3 is built from 16 residues. CDR1 SGHVS and CDR2 FQNEAQ come from the germline V gene. CDR3 amino acids: CASSLGKGRSNQPQHF. The CDR3 nucleotides are TGTGCCAGCAGCCTCGGAAAGGGTAGAAGCAATCAGCCCCAGCATTTT.

Of note for this clonotype: A much larger clonotype is one base distant, so this may be a read error. J is TRBJ2-5 and V is TRBV7-2; no clear D. The germline V and J ends were trimmed by 4 bases and 11 bases, with 20 bases remaining between them. The CDR3 sequence is 14 residues long. The germline V gene encodes CDR1 SGHTA and CDR2 FQGNSA. The CDR3: CASSSTTRDNEQYF. In DNA form, the CDR3 reads TGTGCCAGCAGCTCGACGACAAGAGACAATGAGCAGTACTTC.

As to this clonotype: Because it lacks the conserved phenylalanine or tryptophan at the end, this CDR3 is likely a read error. CDR3: CASSSPQGSSDGYTC. CDR3 sequence (DNA): TGTGCCAGCAGTTCCCCACAGGGTTCATCGGATGGCTACACCTGC. The gene calls are TRBV12-3 or TRBV12-4 and TRBJ1-2; TRBD1 is a possible D gene (6 bases). This CDR3 has 15 amino acids. V was pared by 4 bases and J by 6 bases, with 18 bases between.

The chain combines TRBV20-1 with TRBJ1-4; D gene uncertain. With 3 bases removed from V and 6 bases from J, the gap between germline ends came to 14 bases. CDR3 length: 14 residues. Germline V gives CDR1 DFQATT, CDR2 SNEGSKA (reference sequence). The CDR3 is CSARKRRWDEKLFF. The CDR3 bases are TGCAGTGCTAGGAAACGACGGTGGGATGAAAAACTGTTTTTT.

The chain links TRBV7-9 to TRBJ2-7; TRBD1 matches at 7 bases. The J segment lost 3 bases and the V segment lost 4 bases, leaving 12 bases of the junction unmatched. Looked up from germline, CDR1 is SEHNR and CDR2 is FQNEAQ (reference sequence). CDR3 length equals 16 residues. CDR3 sequence reads: CASSSGQPQLLYEQYF. In DNA form, the CDR3 reads TGTGCCAGCAGCTCGGGACAGCCTCAACTTCTCTACGAGCAGTACTTC.

This clonotype has only a few counts. The chain is built from TRBV27 and TRBJ1-5; D unresolved. The CDR3 covers 16 residues. V lost 6 bases to trimming and J lost 3 bases, with 18 bases between them. Per germline, CDR1 MNHEY and CDR2 SMNVEV (reference sequence). The DNA of the CDR3 is TGTGCCAGCAGCTCTTTTAGGAACAGTCACAATCAGCCCCAGCATTTT. The encoded protein is CASSSFRNSHNQPQHF.

This sequence joins TRBV28 and TRBJ1-1, with D perhaps TRBD1 (5 bases). The CDR3 runs to 15 residues. V lost 6 bases and J 3 bases, leaving 17 bases between the germline ends. Germline CDR1 reads MDHEN; CDR2 reads SYDVKM. CDR3 loop: CASRDVRVGDTEAFF. CDR3 in DNA: TGTGCCAGCAGAGACGTCAGGGTTGGGGACACTGAAGCTTTCTTT.

The chain is built from TRBV27 and TRBJ2-2; a possible D gene is TRBD2 (5 bases). Trimming removed 6 bases at V and 7 bases at J, with 9 bases between. The CDR3 covers 12 residues. CDR1 is MNHEY, CDR2 SMNVEV, per germline (reference sequence). The DNA for the CDR3 is TGTGCCAGCAGGCAGGAGGTCGGGGAGCTGTTTTTT. This encodes CASRQEVGELFF.

This clonotype was observed a few times. The gene calls are TRBV4-3 and TRBJ2-7; no definite D call. V was shortened by 0 bases and J by 3 bases, with 9 bases between the two germline ends. The CDR3 length is 14 residues. The germline gives CDR1 LGHNA, CDR2 YSLEER. CDR3 residues: CASSQDKLGYEQYF. DNA for the CDR3: TGCGCCAGCAGCCAAGATAAGTTGGGCTACGAGCAGTACTTC.

This clonotype was counted between two and nine times. This rearrangement joins TRBV25-1 to TRBJ1-2; D may be TRBD1 (6 bases). The germline V and J ends were trimmed by 2 bases and 6 bases, with 16 bases remaining between them. This CDR3 is built from 15 residues. Germline-derived CDR1 and CDR2 are MGHDK and SYGVNS. As DNA, the CDR3 is TGTGCCAGCAGTGAAGTAGGACAGACTACTGATGGCTACACCTTC. As protein: CASSEVGQTTDGYTF.

In this sample, this clonotype turned up a few times. The J gene is TRBJ1-2, the V gene TRBV24-1; 11 nucleotides align to TRBD1. From germline, CDR1 is KGHDR and CDR2 SFDVKD. The CDR3 spans 15 residues. J gave up 6 bases and V 3 bases, and 5 bases lay outside the gene matches. The DNA for the CDR3 is TGTGCCACCAGTGATACCGGGACAGGGGGTGATGGCTACACCTTC. Protein: CATSDTGTGGDGYTF.